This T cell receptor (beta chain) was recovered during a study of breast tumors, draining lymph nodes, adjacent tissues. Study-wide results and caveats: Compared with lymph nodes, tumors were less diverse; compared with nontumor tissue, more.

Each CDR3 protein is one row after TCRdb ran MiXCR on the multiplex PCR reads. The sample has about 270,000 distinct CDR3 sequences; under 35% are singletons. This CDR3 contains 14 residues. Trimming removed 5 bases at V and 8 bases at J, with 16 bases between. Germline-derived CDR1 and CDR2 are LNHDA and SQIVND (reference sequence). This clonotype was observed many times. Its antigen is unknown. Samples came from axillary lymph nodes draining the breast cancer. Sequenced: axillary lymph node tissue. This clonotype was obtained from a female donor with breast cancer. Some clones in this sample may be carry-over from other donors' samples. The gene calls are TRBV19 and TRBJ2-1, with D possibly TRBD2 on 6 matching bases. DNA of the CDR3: TGTGCCAGTAGTGCCGGGGGTCCCGTCGATGAGCAGTTCTTC. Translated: CASSAGGPVDEQFF.